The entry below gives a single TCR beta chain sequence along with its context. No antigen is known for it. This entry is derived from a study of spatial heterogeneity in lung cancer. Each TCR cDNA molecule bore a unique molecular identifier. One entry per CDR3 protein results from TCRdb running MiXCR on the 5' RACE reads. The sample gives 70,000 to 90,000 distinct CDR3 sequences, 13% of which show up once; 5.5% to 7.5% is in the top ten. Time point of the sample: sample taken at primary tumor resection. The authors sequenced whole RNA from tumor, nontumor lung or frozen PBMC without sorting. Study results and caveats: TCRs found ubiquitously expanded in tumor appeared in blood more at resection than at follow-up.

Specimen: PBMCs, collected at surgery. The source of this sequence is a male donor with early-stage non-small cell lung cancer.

The CDR3 region is CASTPSGASYEQYF. The CDR3 DNA follows: TGTGCCAGCACTCCGAGCGGGGCCTCCTACGAGCAGTACTTC. The chain combines TRBV12-3 or TRBV12-4 with TRBJ2-7, with 7 bases lining up with TRBD2. Trimming took 7 bases from V and 0 from J; bases not matched to a gene: 6. The CDR3 has 14 residues.